Listed here are 28 T cell receptor beta chains from one sample, sequenced in a study of cytomegalovirus exposure and HLA in healthy donors. The PCR had 60 Vbeta and 13 Jbeta primers. Sequencing used immunoSEQ multiplex PCR; TCRdb keeps in-frame clones, though not all of them. The sample lists around 150,000 clones, roughly 74% occurring once. Sequenced material: PBMCs. These receptors all stem from a male donor in good health and CMV-seronegative.

The chain recombines TRBV7-9 with TRBJ2-3; TRBD1 aligns across 9 bases. The junction had 8 bases not matched to a gene; V was cut back by 5 bases and J by 5 bases. CDR1 is SEHNR, CDR2 FQNEAQ, per germline (reference sequence). The CDR3 has 15 residues. The CDR3 bases are TGTGCCAGCAGCCCGGGACAGGGTTGGCAAGATACGCAGTATTTT. Protein: CASSPGQGWQDTQYF.

This sequence joins TRBV28 and TRBJ1-2; no reliable D call. The germline V and J ends were trimmed by 5 bases and 2 bases, with 12 bases remaining between them. In germline, CDR1 is MDHEN, CDR2 SYDVKM. This CDR3 has 14 residues. CDR3 loop: CASSIAANNYGYTF. The CDR3 DNA is TGTGCCAGCAGTATAGCCGCAAACAACTATGGCTACACCTTC.

The chain is built from TRBV23-1 and TRBJ2-1; D may be TRBD2 (5 bases). TRBV23-1 is designated an ORF whose function remains uncertain. The CDR3 covers 16 residues. With 4 bases removed from V and 2 bases from J, the gap between germline ends came to 15 bases. The CDR3 DNA sequence: TGCGCCAGCAGTCTCATGGGAGCGGAAACCTACAATGAGCAGTTCTTC. This sequence encodes CASSLMGAETYNEQFF.

V gene TRBV4-2 combines with J gene TRBJ2-5, with TRBD2 matching over 16 bases. The V segment lost 4 bases and the J segment 5 bases; nucleotides outside the gene matches: 10. Per the germline V gene, CDR1 is LGHNA and CDR2 is YNFKEQ. The CDR3 extends over 18 amino acids. The CDR3, as DNA: TGTGCCAGCAGCCCTCCCGGGACTAGCGGGAGGGCCCGGGAGACCCAGTACTTC. The encoded protein is CASSPPGTSGRARETQYF.

J is TRBJ2-2 and V is TRBV7-6, with 8 bases matching TRBD1. Germline V gene lookup returns CDR1 SGHVS and CDR2 FNYEAQ. Trimming removed 5 bases from V and 2 bases from J; junction bases left unmatched: 7. The length of the CDR3 is 16 residues. The DNA for the CDR3 is TGTGCCAGCAGCCCCCAGACAGGGGCTAACACCGGGGAGCTGTTTTTT. Translating gives CASSPQTGANTGELFF.

The chain recombines TRBV27 with TRBJ1-6, with D uncertain. Germline V gives CDR1 MNHEY, CDR2 SMNVEV (reference sequence). CDR3 length: 17 residues. The V end lost 0 bases, the J end lost 1 base, and 10 bases lay between the germline ends. Here the CDR3 DNA reads TGTGCCAGCAGTTTATCTACCCGCGGGTCCTATAATTCACCCCTCCACTTT. Protein sequence: CASSLSTRGSYNSPLHF.

A few counts support this clone. V and J are TRBV27 and TRBJ1-3, with 7 bases identical to TRBD1. The length of the CDR3 is 14 residues. Per germline, CDR1 MNHEY and CDR2 SMNVEV (reference sequence). V was clipped by 6 bases and J by 1 base; unmatched bases: 3. This chain's CDR3 is CASRQGLSGNTIYF. The CDR3 DNA is TGTGCCAGCAGACAGGGGCTTTCTGGAAACACCATATATTTT.

The CDR3 spells CAWTPGFGLATDTQYF. CDR3 nucleotide sequence: TGTGCCTGGACCCCGGGTTTTGGCCTAGCCACAGATACGCAGTATTTT. V is TRBV30 and J is TRBJ2-3; possible D gene TRBD2, 5 bases. Germline V gene lookup returns CDR1 GTSNPN and CDR2 SVGIG (reference sequence). This CDR3 has 16 residues. The V gene lost 4 bases and the J gene lost 2 bases, with 19 bases spanning the gap.

This rearrangement joins TRBV7-6 to TRBJ2-5; possibly TRBD2 for D (5 bases). CDR1 and CDR2 (germline): SGHVS, FNYEAQ. The length of the CDR3 is 15 residues. V dropped 5 bases and J dropped 4 bases, with 17 bases sitting between them. The CDR3 coding sequence is TGTGCCAGCAGCCACAACCGGGGTGGTAGAGAGACCCAGTACTTC. This encodes CASSHNRGGRETQYF.

A single count supports this clone. The chain recombines TRBV30 with TRBJ2-6; 7 positions agree with TRBD1. CDR3 length: 13 residues. CDR1 GTSNPN and CDR2 SVGIG come from the germline V gene (reference sequence). V trimming: 8 bases; J trimming: 1 base; junction bases outside the gene matches: 2. In DNA form, the CDR3 reads TGTGCCGTGACAGGGTCTGGGGCCAACGTCCTGACTTTC. It specifies CAVTGSGANVLTF.

The CDR3 is CASRSGFPGNEQFF. The CDR3 DNA reads as TGTGCCAGCAGATCGGGCTTTCCGGGGAATGAGCAGTTCTTC. The chain has TRBV27 and TRBJ2-1; possibly TRBD2 for D (5 bases). The CDR3 runs 14 residues. Germline CDR1 MNHEY, CDR2 SMNVEV (reference sequence). Trimming removed 6 bases from V and 7 bases from J, with 16 bases in between.

The sample holds a few counts of this clone. V gene TRBV4-2 combines with J gene TRBJ1-1, with D unclear. Germline CDR1 and CDR2: LGHNA and YNFKEQ. V was pared by 4 bases and J by 0 bases, with 12 bases between. The CDR3 length is 15 residues. CDR3 sequence: CASSPLILLNTEAFF. As DNA, the CDR3 is TGTGCCAGCAGCCCATTGATCCTACTGAACACTGAAGCTTTCTTT.

This clone has only a few counts. This rearrangement joins TRBV5-8 to TRBJ1-2, with a weak D call TRBD1 (6 bases). The germline gives CDR1 SGHTS, CDR2 YDEGEE. The CDR3 contains 16 residues. Trimming shortened V by 0 bases and J by 3 bases, and 15 bases separated the two germline ends. The CDR3 DNA sequence: TGTGCCAGCAGCTTGGTCGCGGGGGCGTTTGACTATGGCTACACCTTC. Its translation: CASSLVAGAFDYGYTF.

This chain links TRBV5-1 with TRBJ2-6, with D tentatively TRBD1 (6 bases). V dropped 4 bases and J dropped 0 bases, with 8 bases sitting between them. This CDR3 has 15 amino acids. Per the germline V gene, CDR1 is SGHRS and CDR2 is YFSETQ. The CDR3 sequence: CASSADSSGANVLTF. The CDR3 coding sequence is TGCGCCAGCAGCGCGGACAGCTCTGGGGCCAACGTCCTGACTTTC.

This chain connects TRBV15 to TRBJ1-1; D is undetermined. This CDR3 has 15 amino acids. V was pared by 1 base and J by 4 bases, with 13 bases between. The V gene's germline CDR1 is LNHNV and CDR2 YYDKDF (reference sequence). CDR3 residues: CATSRVSSWVTEAFF. CDR3 nucleotide sequence: TGTGCCACCAGCAGAGTTAGCAGTTGGGTCACTGAAGCTTTCTTT. Variable domain in full (rest from reference TRBV15 and TRBJ1-1): DAMVIQNPRYQVTQFGKPVTLSCSQTLNHNVMYWYQQKSSQAPKLLFHYYDKDFNNEADTPDNFQSRRPNTSFCFLDIRSPGLGDTAMYLCATSRVSSWVTEAFFGQGTRLTVV.

V is TRBV5-4 and J is TRBJ2-3; 10 bases align to TRBD1. Germline CDR1 reads SGHNT; CDR2 reads YYREEE (reference sequence). The trim removed 5 bases at V and 2 bases at J, leaving 8 bases unmatched. This CDR3 is 16 amino acids long. The CDR3 DNA is TGTGCCAGCAGGGTTGGACAGGGGGGGATCACAGATACGCAGTATTTT. This sequence encodes CASRVGQGGITDTQYF.

The chain has TRBV11-2 and TRBJ1-1, with D uncertain. The CDR3 length is 14 residues. The germline V gene encodes CDR1 SGHAT and CDR2 FQNNGV. The V end was cut by 2 bases, the J end by 2 bases, with 9 bases between. CDR3 amino acids: CASSLSGFNTEAFF. The DNA of the CDR3 is TGTGCCAGCAGCTTATCGGGTTTTAACACTGAAGCTTTCTTT.

The CDR3 protein is CASSLEGDRTGNEQFF. The CDR3 nucleotides are TGTGCCAGCAGCTTAGAAGGTGATAGGACTGGGAATGAGCAGTTCTTC. The chain recombines TRBV7-6 with TRBJ2-1, with D possibly matching TRBD2 (5 bases). Trimming removed 1 base from V and 7 bases from J, with 17 bases in between. The germline V gene encodes CDR1 SGHVS and CDR2 FNYEAQ. This CDR3 is built from 16 residues.

The genes are TRBV7-6 and TRBJ2-7; TRBD1 might be the D (5 bases). Deletions cut 1 base from V and 5 bases from J, with 12 bases between. CDR1 is SGHVS and CDR2 is FNYEAQ in the germline V gene. The CDR3 runs to 14 residues. The CDR3 here is CASSLGQGRDEQYF. The DNA of the CDR3 is TGTGCCAGCAGCTTAGGCCAGGGAAGGGACGAGCAGTACTTC.

The chain has TRBV6-1 and TRBJ1-1; the match to TRBD1 covers 10 bases. The germline V gene encodes CDR1 MNHNS and CDR2 SASEGT. Trimming at V came to 2 bases and at J to 0 bases, leaving 6 bases not matched to a gene. This CDR3 contains 17 residues. The CDR3 bases are TGTGCCAGCAGTGAAAGGGACAGGGGTGTGATGAACACTGAAGCTTTCTTT. Amino acid sequence: CASSERDRGVMNTEAFF.

This chain links TRBV14 with TRBJ2-5; possibly TRBD1 for D (6 bases). Germline V gives CDR1 SGHDN, CDR2 FVKESK. V was shortened by 5 bases and J by 4 bases, with 20 bases between the two germline ends. The CDR3 consists of 16 residues. The CDR3 protein is CASSSHRDIIGETQYF. CDR3 coding DNA: TGTGCCAGCAGCTCCCACCGGGACATTATAGGAGAGACCCAGTACTTC.

The table lists this clone with a few counts. V and J are TRBV27 and TRBJ1-1; TRBD1 agrees at 7 bases. There are 14 residues in the CDR3. V trimming: 5 bases; J trimming: 1 base; junction bases outside the gene matches: 4. Germline values: CDR1 MNHEY, CDR2 SMNVEV (reference sequence). DNA of the CDR3: TGTGCCAGCAGTCTAAGGGACAGGAACACTGAAGCTTTCTTT. As protein: CASSLRDRNTEAFF.

This chain joins TRBV27 and TRBJ1-1, with TRBD1 as a possible D gene (5 bases). CDR3 length equals 14 residues. V lost 2 bases to trimming and J lost 0 bases, with 7 bases between them. CDR1 and CDR2 from the germline V gene are MNHEY and SMNVEV (reference sequence). CDR3: CASSLAGMNTEAFF. CDR3 DNA sequence: TGTGCCAGCAGTTTAGCAGGGATGAACACTGAAGCTTTCTTT.

Here the CDR3 reads CASSRQRGNEQFF. CDR3 in DNA: TGTGCCAGCAGCAGACAACGGGGGAATGAGCAGTTCTTC. The chain is built from TRBV7-3 and TRBJ2-1, with a tentative D call TRBD2 (6 bases). Trimming left V 5 bases short and J 7 bases short, with 12 bases between. This CDR3 region has 13 residues. CDR1 SGHTA and CDR2 FQGTGA come from the germline V gene.

The chain links TRBV6-1 to TRBJ2-7; 8 bases match TRBD2. This CDR3 has 14 amino acids. Germline assignment: CDR1 MNHNS and CDR2 SASEGT. After removal of 7 bases from V and 0 bases from J, the junction contained 5 bases not matched to a gene. CDR3 sequence (DNA): TGTGCCAGCATTTTAGCGGGGAGCTCCTACGAGCAGTACTTC. Amino acid sequence: CASILAGSSYEQYF.

The rearrangement links TRBV4-1 to TRBJ2-3; 12 positions match TRBD2. The trim removed 2 bases at V and 5 bases at J, leaving 8 bases unmatched. Germline V CDR1 and CDR2: MGHRA, YSYEKL. The CDR3 consists of 17 residues. In DNA form, the CDR3 reads TGCGCCAGCAGCCAAACTCCTAGCGGGGGGGCAGAAGATACGCAGTATTTT. Its protein product is CASSQTPSGGAEDTQYF.

The sample holds a few counts of this clone. The chain is built from TRBV7-2 and TRBJ2-1, with 15 bases identical to TRBD2. From germline, CDR1 is SGHTA and CDR2 FQGNSA. With 1 base clipped from V and 3 bases from J, the junction kept 4 bases outside the gene matches. The CDR3 totals 18 residues. CDR3 sequence reads: CASSLEGTSGRYYNEQFF. CDR3 bases: TGTGCCAGCAGCTTAGAAGGGACTAGCGGGAGGTACTACAATGAGCAGTTCTTC.

The CDR3 spells CSAGGGTEQFF. For the CDR3, the DNA is TGCAGTGCTGGAGGGGGCACTGAGCAGTTCTTC. J is TRBJ2-1 and V is TRBV20-1; D is possibly TRBD1 (7 bases). In germline, CDR1 is DFQATT, CDR2 SNEGSKA (reference sequence). The CDR3 runs to 11 residues. Between the trimmed V and J ends, which lost 5 bases and 9 bases, there was a span of 11 bases.